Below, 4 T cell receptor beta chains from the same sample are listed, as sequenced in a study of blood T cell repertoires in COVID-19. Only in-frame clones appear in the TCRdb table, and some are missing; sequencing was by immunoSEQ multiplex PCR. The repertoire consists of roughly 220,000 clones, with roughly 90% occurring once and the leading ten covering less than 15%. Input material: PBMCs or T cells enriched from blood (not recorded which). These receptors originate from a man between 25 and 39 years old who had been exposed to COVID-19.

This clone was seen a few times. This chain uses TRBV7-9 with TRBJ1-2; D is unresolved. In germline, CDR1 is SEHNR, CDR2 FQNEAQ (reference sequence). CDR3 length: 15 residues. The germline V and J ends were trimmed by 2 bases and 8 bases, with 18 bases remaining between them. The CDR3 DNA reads TGTGCCAGCAGCTTATCGAACCCCCGCGACTCGGGCTACACCTTC. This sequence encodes CASSLSNPRDSGYTF.

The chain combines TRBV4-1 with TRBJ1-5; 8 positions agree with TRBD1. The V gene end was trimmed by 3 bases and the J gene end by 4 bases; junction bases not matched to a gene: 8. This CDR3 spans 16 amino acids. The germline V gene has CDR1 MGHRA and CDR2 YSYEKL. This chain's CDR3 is CASSQEGRTGNQPQHF. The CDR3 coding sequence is TGCGCCAGCAGCCAGGAAGGTCGGACAGGGAATCAGCCCCAGCATTTT.

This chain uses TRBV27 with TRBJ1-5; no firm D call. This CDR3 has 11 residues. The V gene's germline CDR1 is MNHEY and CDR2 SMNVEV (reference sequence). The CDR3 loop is CANFGNQPQHF. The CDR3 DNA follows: TGTGCGAACTTTGGCAATCAGCCCCAGCATTTT.

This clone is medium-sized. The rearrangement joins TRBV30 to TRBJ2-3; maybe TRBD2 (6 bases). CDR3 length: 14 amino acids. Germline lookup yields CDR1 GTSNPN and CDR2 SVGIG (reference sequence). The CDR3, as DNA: TGTGCGTCCCCTTTGGCGGGATACACAGATACGCAGTATTTT. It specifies CASPLAGYTDTQYF.